The 27 T cell receptor beta chains reported below all come from one sample, sequenced in a study of OX40 agonist ivuxolimab in advanced cancers. The method was the immunoSEQ multiplex PCR assay. TCRdb provides this immuneACCESS table in a form limited to in-frame rearrangements. Some clones are lacking; in checked studies, under half of them reflect an unresolved V gene, and why the rest are absent is not known. For this sample there are about 57,000 clones; 83% appear just once. 3% to 3.5% of the sample is in the top ten clones. The sequencing here drew on CD4+ or CD8+ T cells sorted from blood, taken in a trial of the OX40 agonist ivuxolimab. The receptors were sampled from an adult with an advanced solid tumor such as melanoma, head and neck, liver or kidney cancer.

The chain's CDR3 is CASSLGSGRPNTQYF. DNA of the CDR3: TGCGCCAGCAGCTTGGGTTCTGGACGCCCCAATACGCAGTATTTT. The chain recombines TRBV5-1 with TRBJ2-3, with D uncertain. The length of the CDR3 is 15 residues. Deletions cut 0 bases from V and 7 bases from J, with 15 bases between. Per the germline V gene, CDR1 is SGHRS and CDR2 is YFSETQ.

The rearrangement joins TRBV20-1 to TRBJ1-1, with 7 nucleotides matching TRBD1. Germline CDR1 DFQATT, CDR2 SNEGSKA (reference sequence). This CDR3 region has 10 residues. V shed 6 bases, J shed 11 bases, and the junction held 6 bases outside the gene matches. The CDR3 sequence: CSAIQGGAFF. DNA for the CDR3: TGCAGTGCGATTCAGGGGGGGGCTTTCTTT.

This chain links TRBV7-8 with TRBJ1-6; D may be TRBD1 (5 bases). Germline loops: CDR1 SGHVS, CDR2 FQNEAQ. Deletions cut 1 base from V and 8 bases from J, with 15 bases between. The CDR3 sequence is 16 residues long. CDR3 nucleotides: TGTGCCAGCAGCTTAGAGGGACCATCCCGGGATTCACCCCTCCACTTT. As protein: CASSLEGPSRDSPLHF.

The chain is built from TRBV2 and TRBJ1-1; D gene unclear. Trimming left V 3 bases short and J 3 bases short, with 20 bases between. Germline CDR1 SNHLY, CDR2 FYNNEI. This CDR3 is built from 17 residues. CDR3: CASSDEVGRSGDTEAFF. DNA for the CDR3: TGTGCCAGCAGTGACGAAGTTGGACGATCCGGCGACACTGAAGCTTTCTTT. The variable domain in full, completed from reference TRBV2 and TRBJ1-1, reads EPEVTQTPSHQVTQMGQEVILRCVPISNHLYFYWYRQILGQKVEFLVSFYNNEISEKSEIFDDQFSVERPDGSNFTLKIRSTKLEDSAMYFCASSDEVGRSGDTEAFFGQGTRLTVV.

This clone came up a few times. This rearrangement joins TRBV5-4 to TRBJ2-2, with 10 nucleotides matching TRBD2. V lost 4 bases and J lost 6; bases outside the gene matches: 3. Germline CDR1 SGHNT, CDR2 YYREEE (reference sequence). The CDR3 runs to 14 residues. The DNA of the CDR3 is TGTGCCAGCAGCAGCGGGAGGGCCCCCGGGGAGCTGTTTTTT. Translating gives CASSSGRAPGELFF.

This clone is a singleton in its sample. The chain has TRBV7-9 and TRBJ2-1; maybe TRBD1 (6 bases). Trimming took 3 bases from V and 2 from J, leaving 8 bases between them. In germline, CDR1 is SEHNR, CDR2 FQNEAQ (reference sequence). CDR3 length equals 14 residues. CDR3 sequence (DNA): TGTGCCAGCAGCTTGGACAGAGCCTACAATGAGCAGTTCTTC. Translation: CASSLDRAYNEQFF.

The V and J genes are TRBV28 and TRBJ1-6, with 10 positions matching TRBD1. The germline V gene has CDR1 MDHEN and CDR2 SYDVKM. The CDR3 extends over 16 amino acids. V lost 5 bases and J lost 1; bases outside the gene matches: 2. The CDR3 region has the DNA TGTGCCAGCAGTCCGGACAGGGGGTCCTATAATTCACCCCTCCACTTT. This encodes CASSPDRGSYNSPLHF.

The V call is TRBV7-3, the J call TRBJ2-5; D is uncertain. Near its end, the DNA agrees better with TRBJ2-7, so the J call may be wrong. Germline CDR1 reads SGHTA; CDR2 reads FQGTGA. The CDR3 contains 14 residues. The CDR3 coding sequence is TGTGCCAGCAGCTTAGGCCCAAGCTCCTACGAGCAGTACTTC. Translated, it gives CASSLGPSSYEQYF.

The gene calls are TRBV5-6 and TRBJ2-3; 7 bases are a match to TRBD2. The CDR3 loop spans 13 amino acids. V was clipped by 4 bases and J by 10 bases; unmatched bases: 9. CDR1 SGHDT and CDR2 YYEEEE come from the germline V gene. CDR3 residues: CASSLQPRGAQYF. As DNA, the CDR3 is TGTGCCAGCAGCCTCCAACCACGGGGGGCGCAGTATTTT.

This chain uses TRBV5-1 with TRBJ2-5, with TRBD2 matching over 7 bases. CDR3 length: 15 residues. CDR1 and CDR2 (germline): SGHRS, YFSETQ. With 4 bases clipped from V and 1 base from J, the junction kept 7 bases outside the gene matches. The CDR3 DNA reads as TGCGCCAGCAGCCCGGGTTCGGGGGGCCAAGAGACCCAGTACTTC. Protein: CASSPGSGGQETQYF.

This chain links TRBV18 with TRBJ1-1, with D possibly TRBD1 on 5 matching bases. V gave up 2 bases and J gave up 1 base, with 8 bases separating them. The length of the CDR3 is 14 residues. CDR1 is KGHSH and CDR2 is LQKENI in the germline V gene. CDR3 sequence reads: CASSPSRGNTEAFF. CDR3 bases: TGTGCCAGCTCACCAAGTAGGGGGAACACTGAAGCTTTCTTT. Looking up the rest from reference TRBV18 and TRBJ1-1 gives the full variable domain: NAGVMQNPRHLVRRRGQEARLRCSPMKGHSHVYWYRQLPEEGLKFMVYLQKENIIDESGMPKERFSAEFPKEGPSILRIQQVVRGDSAAYFCASSPSRGNTEAFFGQGTRLTVV.

This chain links TRBV29-1 with TRBJ2-1, with 11 bases identical to TRBD1. V was clipped by 4 bases and J by 7 bases; unmatched bases: 3. CDR3 size: 13 residues. The germline V gene encodes CDR1 SQVTM and CDR2 ANQGSEA. The CDR3, as DNA: TGCAGCGTTGCCGGGACAGGGGGGAATGAGCAGTTCTTC. This translates into CSVAGTGGNEQFF.

The V and J genes are TRBV2 and TRBJ2-6, with a possible D match to TRBD1 (6 bases). Germline V gene data show CDR1 as SNHLY and CDR2 as FYNNEI. This CDR3 contains 16 residues. The ends were cut back, 6 bases at V and 4 bases at J, with 16 bases in the middle. CDR3 sequence: CASRQGQLRGANVLTF. DNA of the CDR3: TGTGCCAGCAGACAGGGACAATTGAGGGGGGCCAACGTCCTGACTTTC.

CDR3 DNA sequence: TGCGCCAGCAGCTCCATCATCGGAGGCGAGCAGTACTTC. Protein: CASSSIIGGEQYF. The chain uses TRBV5-1 and TRBJ2-7; weak D call: TRBD2 (5 bases). V lost 3 bases and J 6 bases, leaving 13 bases between the germline ends. Germline CDR1 and CDR2: SGHRS and YFSETQ. CDR3 length: 13 amino acids.

The gene calls are TRBV19 and TRBJ2-1; 10 nucleotides agree with TRBD2. With 9 bases clipped from V and 9 bases from J, the junction kept 11 bases outside the gene matches. CDR3 length: 14 amino acids. Looked up from germline, CDR1 is LNHDA and CDR2 is SQIVND (reference sequence). This CDR3 reads CASEPSGSRGEQFF. The CDR3 bases are TGTGCCAGCGAACCTAGCGGGAGTAGAGGTGAGCAGTTCTTC.

The CDR3 reads CASSSEGNTGELFF. In DNA, the CDR3 is TGTGCCAGCAGCTCGGAAGGAAACACCGGGGAGCTGTTTTTT. This sequence joins TRBV11-2 and TRBJ2-2; no clear D. V lost 4 bases, J lost 2 bases, and 8 bases lay in between. Germline CDR1 is SGHAT and CDR2 is FQNNGV. The CDR3 loop spans 14 amino acids.

The chain is built from TRBV23-1 and TRBJ2-7; a possible D gene is TRBD1 (6 bases). TRBV23-1 is labeled an ORF, and its function is uncertain. This CDR3 region has 15 residues. V was pared by 5 bases and J by 5 bases, with 19 bases between. The CDR3 nucleotides are TGCGCCAGCAGTAATCCTCCCGCAGGGGTCCACGAGCAGTACTTC. The encoded protein is CASSNPPAGVHEQYF.

The chain employs TRBV4-1 and TRBJ1-2; maybe TRBD1 (5 bases). Looked up from germline, CDR1 is MGHRA and CDR2 is YSYEKL. The CDR3 spans 15 residues. Trimming removed 0 bases at V and 7 bases at J, with 15 bases between. The CDR3 region is CASSQDEGLSSGYTF. The CDR3 DNA reads TGCGCCAGCAGCCAAGATGAGGGGTTGAGCAGTGGCTACACCTTC.

This rearrangement joins TRBV5-1 to TRBJ2-7, with 9 bases fitting TRBD1. V lost 7 bases to trimming and J lost 3 bases; unmatched junction nucleotides: 8. This CDR3 region has 14 residues. Looked up from germline, CDR1 is SGHRS and CDR2 is YFSETQ. The CDR3 DNA sequence: TGCGCCAGCCATCCGGGACAGGGTGTCTACGAGCAGTACTTC. Translation: CASHPGQGVYEQYF.

This chain joins TRBV30 and TRBJ2-7, with 9 bases aligning to TRBD2. With V trimmed by 2 bases and J by 7 bases, 6 bases remained unmatched. The CDR3 contains 13 residues. Germline V gene lookup returns CDR1 GTSNPN and CDR2 SVGIG (reference sequence). CDR3 sequence reads: CAWSRLREGEQYF. Here the CDR3 DNA reads TGTGCCTGGAGTAGGTTGCGGGAGGGGGAGCAGTACTTC.

The chain is built from TRBV6-1 and TRBJ2-2; 7 bases fit TRBD1. Trimming at V came to 6 bases and at J to 5 bases, leaving 6 bases not matched to a gene. CDR1 and CDR2 (germline): MNHNS, SASEGT. This CDR3 spans 14 amino acids. CDR3 loop: CASRAGTATGELFF. CDR3 DNA: TGTGCCAGCAGAGCCGGGACAGCAACCGGGGAGCTGTTTTTT.

V usage is TRBV2 and J usage is TRBJ2-7; 8 bases align to TRBD2. There are 15 residues in the CDR3. Unmatched junction bases numbered 12, after V lost 7 bases and J lost 4 bases. The germline V gene encodes CDR1 SNHLY and CDR2 FYNNEI. CDR3 in amino acids: CASTSPSGSPYEQYF. The CDR3 DNA sequence: TGTGCCAGCACCTCCCCCAGCGGGAGTCCGTACGAGCAGTACTTC.

The J gene is TRBJ1-6, the V gene TRBV12-5, with D unclear. The CDR3 is 13 residues long. V was pared by 3 bases and J by 7 bases, with 7 bases between. CDR1 LGHNT and CDR2 FRNRAP come from the germline V gene. As DNA, the CDR3 is TGTGCTAGTGGTTTAGAAGACAATTCACCCCTCCACTTT. It translates to CASGLEDNSPLHF.

The rearrangement links TRBV14 to TRBJ2-3; 12 nucleotides align to TRBD2. Losses at the gene ends were 2 bases for V and 2 bases for J; bases not matched to a gene: 8. CDR3 length: 18 amino acids. Germline V gene data show CDR1 as SGHDN and CDR2 as FVKESK. CDR3 DNA: TGTGCCAGCAGCCAAAGGGCCCGACTAGCGGGAGTCACAGATACGCAGTATTTT. Translating gives CASSQRARLAGVTDTQYF. Full variable domain (remainder filled in from reference TRBV14 and TRBJ2-3): EAGVTQFPSHSVIEKGQTVTLRCDPISGHDNLYWYRRVMGKEIKFLLHFVKESKQDESGMPNNRFLAERTGGTYSTLKVQPAELEDSGVYFCASSQRARLAGVTDTQYFGPGTRLTVL.

This chain joins TRBV5-1 and TRBJ1-4; no reliable D call. The germline V gene has CDR1 SGHRS and CDR2 YFSETQ. The CDR3 loop spans 14 amino acids. V dropped 5 bases and J dropped 6 bases, with 14 bases sitting between them. CDR3 amino acids: CASSRAAGHEKLFF. In DNA form, the CDR3 reads TGCGCCAGCAGTCGGGCCGCCGGGCATGAAAAACTGTTTTTT.

The genes are TRBV30 and TRBJ1-2; D gene uncertain. The CDR3 has 16 residues. Germline V gene data show CDR1 as GTSNPN and CDR2 as SVGIG (reference sequence). With 3 bases removed from V and 2 bases from J, the gap between germline ends came to 19 bases. The CDR3 region has the DNA TGTGCCTGGAGCTTTGGGATGTATGGGTCGAACTATGGCTACACCTTC. This sequence encodes CAWSFGMYGSNYGYTF.

This clone appeared once. The CDR3 DNA reads as TGTGCCAGCAGCGCCCATCTAGCGGGAGTCGGGAATGAGCAGTTCTTC. It specifies CASSAHLAGVGNEQFF. The chain recombines TRBV7-2 with TRBJ2-1; 10 bases match TRBD2. The length of the CDR3 is 16 residues. V shed 5 bases and J 7 bases; nucleotides not matched to a gene: 11. Germline CDR1 reads SGHTA; CDR2 reads FQGNSA. The variable domain in full, with the rest retrieved from reference TRBV7-2 and TRBJ2-1, is GAGVSQSPSNKVTEKGKDVELRCDPISGHTALYWYRQSLGQGLEFLIYFQGNSAPDKSGLPSDRFSAERTGGSVSTLTIQRTQQEDSAVYLCASSAHLAGVGNEQFFGPGTRLTVL.